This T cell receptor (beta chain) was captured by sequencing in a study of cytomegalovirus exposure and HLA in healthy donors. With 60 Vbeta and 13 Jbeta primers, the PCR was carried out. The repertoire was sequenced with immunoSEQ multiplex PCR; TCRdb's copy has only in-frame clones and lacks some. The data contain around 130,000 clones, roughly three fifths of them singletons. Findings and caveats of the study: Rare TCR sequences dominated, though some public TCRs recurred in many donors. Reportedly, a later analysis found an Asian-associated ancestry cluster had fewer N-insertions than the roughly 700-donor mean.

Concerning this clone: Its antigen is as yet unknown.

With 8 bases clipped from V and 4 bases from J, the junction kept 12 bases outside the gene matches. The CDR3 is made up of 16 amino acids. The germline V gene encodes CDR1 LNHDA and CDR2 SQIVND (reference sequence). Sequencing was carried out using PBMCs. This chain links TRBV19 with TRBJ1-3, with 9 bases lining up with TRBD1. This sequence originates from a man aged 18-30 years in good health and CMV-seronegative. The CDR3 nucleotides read TGTGCCAGTCGGGACAGGGCGAAGTCTTCGGGAAACACCATATATTTT. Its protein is CASRDRAKSSGNTIYF.